Listed below are T cell receptor beta chains from one sample, sequenced in a study of human T cells and chemical hapten exposure. TCRdb recomputed calls from the RACE reads with MiXCR, one row per CDR3 protein. Of 250,000 or so distinct CDR3 sequences in the sample, 7.5% to 10% were seen once. This specimen consisted of whole blood, obtained in connection with sensitization to the hapten diphenylcyclopropenone (DPC). All receptors come from a woman in her thirties or forties with alopecia areata. Some clones in this sample may be carry-over from other donors' samples. Each CDR3 is given with its conserved first and last residue. D genes are given only for firm matches. Rows give clone size only sometimes, using once, few, many, or a class for an expanded clone.

v_gene,j_gene,d_gene,abundance,CDR3nt,CDR3aa
TRBV4-3,TRBJ2-5,TRBD2,few,TGCGCCAGCAGCCAAGGGGGAGGGGCCGGGAGAGCCCAGTACTTC,CASSQGGGAGRAQYF
TRBV7-9,TRBJ2-1,-,-,TGTGCCAGCAGCTTAGCGGTGCTAGTAGAAGAGCAGTTCTTC,CASSLAVLVEEQFF
TRBV28,TRBJ2-2,TRBD2,few,TGTGCCACCCTGCCTGTAGCGGGCCATTTAGCGAGCACCGGGGAGCTGTTTTTT,CATLPVAGHLASTGELFF
TRBV20-1,TRBJ2-1,-,few,TGCAGTGCTAGGAGGGCCCAACCGTTCTTC,CSARRAQPFF
TRBV7-2,TRBJ2-1,-,-,TGTGCCAGCAGCTTAGAAAAGAGCTCCTACAATGAGCAGTTCTTC,CASSLEKSSYNEQFF
TRBV6-1,TRBJ2-4,-,few,TGTGCCAGCAGTGACTTCCGGACTTCAGCCAAAAACATTCAGTACTTC,CASSDFRTSAKNIQYF
TRBV20-1,TRBJ1-1,-,-,TGCAGTGCAGGGGGGCAGACTGAAGCTTTCTTT,CSAGGQTEAFF
TRBV5-5,TRBJ2-3,TRBD1,-,TGTGCCAGCAGCTCGCCGGGACAGGGTAACACAGATACGCAGTATTTT,CASSSPGQGNTDTQYF
TRBV10-3,TRBJ1-6,-,-,TGTGCCATCAGTGCCAACGGTAATTCACCCCTCCACTTT,CAISANGNSPLHF
TRBV10-3,TRBJ2-5,-,few,TGTGCCGTCCAGAGGACGTATGAAGAGACCCAGTACTTC,CAVQRTYEETQYF